Below are 9 T cell receptor beta chains sequenced from a single sample in a study of T cell responses to AZD1222 COVID-19 vaccine. This table comes from immunoSEQ multiplex PCR, and its TCRdb copy is limited to in-frame clones, with some not included. Among 150,000 to 180,000 clones listed, about nine tenths were seen once. Material: peripheral blood, obtained on day 0 of AZD1222 vaccination. The receptors stem from an adult in good health.

V usage is TRBV29-1 and J usage is TRBJ2-7; tentatively, D is TRBD2 (5 bases). The CDR3 extends over 11 amino acids. From germline, CDR1 is SQVTM and CDR2 ANQGSEA. V was clipped by 4 bases and J by 2 bases, with 6 bases between them. CDR3 in DNA: TGCAGCGTTGCCGGGACCTACGAGCAGTACTTC. Amino acid sequence: CSVAGTYEQYF.

The genes are TRBV4-1 and TRBJ2-6, with D possibly TRBD2 on 5 matching bases. CDR1 is MGHRA, CDR2 YSYEKL, per germline. The CDR3 length is 19 residues. V lost 4 bases to trimming and J lost 0 bases, with 19 bases between them. The CDR3 DNA follows: TGCGCCAGCAGCCCCCCAGGATATATACGGGGCTCTGGGGCCAACGTCCTGACTTTC. Amino acids: CASSPPGYIRGSGANVLTF.

CDR3 DNA sequence: TGTGCCAGCAGCTCTAGGTACCAACAAGAGACCCAGTACTTC. Translated, it gives CASSSRYQQETQYF. The V call is TRBV7-2, the J call TRBJ2-5; D is unclear. CDR1 and CDR2 (germline): SGHTA, FQGNSA. The CDR3 is 14 amino acids. V lost 4 bases and J 2 bases, leaving 11 bases between the germline ends.

V usage is TRBV18 and J usage is TRBJ1-1; D remains ambiguous. Trimming left V 4 bases short and J 0 bases short, with 15 bases between. The germline V gene has CDR1 KGHSH and CDR2 LQKENI. There are 16 residues in the CDR3. The CDR3 is CASSQNHPGVNTEAFF. Written as DNA, the CDR3 is TGTGCCAGCTCACAGAACCACCCAGGAGTGAACACTGAAGCTTTCTTT.

V is TRBV7-8 and J is TRBJ2-1, with 9 bases fitting TRBD2. With 5 bases clipped from V and 0 bases from J, the junction kept 5 bases outside the gene matches. The CDR3 sequence is 16 residues long. Per the germline V gene, CDR1 is SGHVS and CDR2 is FQNEAQ. The CDR3 sequence: CASSPAGGSSYNEQFF. CDR3 nucleotides: TGTGCCAGCAGCCCCGCGGGGGGGTCCTCCTACAATGAGCAGTTCTTC.

This rearrangement joins TRBV14 to TRBJ2-1, with D maybe TRBD1 (5 bases). The V gene's germline CDR1 is SGHDN and CDR2 FVKESK. V was pared by 1 base and J by 7 bases, with 14 bases between. This CDR3 contains 15 residues. The DNA for the CDR3 is TGTGCCAGCAGCCAAGTCTGGGGCCAGGCGAATGAGCAGTTCTTC. Amino acids: CASSQVWGQANEQFF.

J is TRBJ1-6 and V is TRBV19, with unresolved D. The germline V gene has CDR1 LNHDA and CDR2 SQIVND (reference sequence). The CDR3 totals 13 residues. V lost 6 bases, J lost 7 bases, and 10 bases lay in between. Written as DNA, the CDR3 is TGTGCCAGTAGCCGGGCCTTCAATTCACCCCTCCACTTT. Translated, it gives CASSRAFNSPLHF.

A single count supports this clone. CDR3 sequence: CASSYHSGGADTQYF. The CDR3 DNA reads TGTGCCAGCAGTTACCATAGCGGGGGGGCCGATACGCAGTATTTT. The genes are TRBV6-2 or TRBV6-3 and TRBJ2-3, with 11 bases aligning to TRBD2. J was trimmed by 6 bases and V by 2 bases; bases with no gene match: 4. The germline gives CDR1 MNHEY, CDR2 SVGEGT. The CDR3 is 15 residues long.

This rearrangement joins TRBV27 to TRBJ1-2, with D unclear. V gave up 0 bases and J gave up 4 bases, with 12 bases separating them. Germline CDR1 is MNHEY and CDR2 is SMNVEV (reference sequence). This CDR3 has 15 residues. CDR3 in amino acids: CASSLSRIRSYGYTF. The CDR3, as DNA: TGTGCCAGCAGTTTATCCAGAATTAGGAGCTATGGCTACACCTTC.